This T cell receptor (beta chain) came from a study of T cell repertoires in cytomegalovirus infection. Study as a whole: Matching HLA type and CMV infection were both indicated by public TCR beta signatures.

The study's findings and limits: Across the ex vivo response, the dominant clonotypes were HLA-C-restricted CMV-specific TCR beta clonotypes.

MiXCR, applied by TCRdb to the reads, yields one record per CDR3 protein. The table has hundreds of thousands of distinct CDR3 sequences, about a third seen once. Notes on this clonotype: Its antigen is not known.

Trimming removed 8 bases at V and 0 bases at J, with 11 bases between. The CDR3 is 15 amino acids. Germline-derived CDR1 and CDR2 are MNHEY and SMNVEV (reference sequence). The chain uses TRBV27 and TRBJ1-6; D not certain. Material for sequencing was PBMCs. The receptor's source is a human donor in good health (CMV status not recorded). Some clones in this sample may be carry-over from other donors' samples. The DNA of the CDR3 is TGTGCCAGCCGTGAGCGGAGCTCCTATAATTCACCCCTCCACTTT. The encoded protein is CASRERSSYNSPLHF.